The TCR beta chain under discussion was sequenced for a study of high-grade serous ovarian cancer treatment subgroups. The tumor samples were collected prior to definitive surgery or chemotherapy. The table came from immunoSEQ multiplex PCR; TCRdb's copy has only in-frame clones and leaves some out. The sample has some 2,800 clones; around 75% are singletons. The sequencing sample was made of tumor tissue. The sequence was collected from a human donor with high-grade serous ovarian cancer.

The CDR3 DNA is TGTGCCAGCTCACGCGACAGGGGCGAGCAGTACTTC. This encodes CASSRDRGEQYF. The chain uses TRBV18 and TRBJ2-7, with TRBD1 matching 8 bases. Germline CDR1 is KGHSH and CDR2 is LQKENI. The junction had 2 bases not matched to a gene; V was cut back by 4 bases and J by 6 bases. CDR3 length: 12 residues. The full variable domain, in which reference TRBV18 and TRBJ2-7 provide the parts outside the CDR3, is NAGVMQNPRHLVRRRGQEARLRCSPMKGHSHVYWYRQLPEEGLKFMVYLQKENIIDESGMPKERFSAEFPKEGPSILRIQQVVRGDSAAYFCASSRDRGEQYFGPGTRLTVT.